Below are 25 T cell receptor beta chains sequenced from a single sample in a study of blood T cell repertoires in COVID-19. TCRdb's copy holds only in-frame clones and misses some; the assay was immunoSEQ multiplex PCR. The data hold about 110,000 clones, with roughly 84% observed a single time. The sequencing sample was made of peripheral blood. The receptors originated from a man aged 35 to 55 with acute or convalescent COVID-19.

The chain is built from TRBV19 and TRBJ2-1; 10 bases map to TRBD1. The CDR3 is 16 amino acids. The junction had 8 bases not matched to a gene; V was cut back by 4 bases and J by 5 bases. The germline gives CDR1 LNHDA, CDR2 SQIVND (reference sequence). CDR3 in amino acids: CASSRDRGKFHNEQFF. As DNA, the CDR3 is TGTGCCAGTAGTAGGGACAGGGGCAAATTCCACAATGAGCAGTTCTTC.

The V and J genes are TRBV29-1 and TRBJ2-7, with TRBD1 matching over 7 bases. Germline CDR1 is SQVTM and CDR2 is ANQGSEA. V dropped 0 bases and J dropped 2; count of bases not matched to a gene: 7. CDR3 size: 15 residues. CDR3 in amino acids: CSVEDPTGTTYEQYF. The CDR3 bases are TGCAGCGTTGAAGACCCGACAGGGACAACCTACGAGCAGTACTTC.

CDR3 sequence (DNA): TGCGCCAGCAGCCGAACGGGACAGGGCTACAATGAGCAGTTCTTC. It specifies CASSRTGQGYNEQFF. The rearrangement links TRBV5-1 to TRBJ2-1; 9 nucleotides align to TRBD1. The CDR3 contains 15 residues. V dropped 4 bases and J dropped 3; count of bases not matched to a gene: 5. CDR1 SGHRS and CDR2 YFSETQ come from the germline V gene. The entire variable domain, with the rest obtained from reference TRBV5-1 and TRBJ2-1, is as follows: KAGVTQTPRYLIKTRGQQVTLSCSPISGHRSVSWYQQTPGQGLQFLFEYFSETQRNKGNFPGRFSGRQFSNSRSEMNVSTLELGDSALYLCASSRTGQGYNEQFFGPGTRLTVL.

The chain links TRBV28 to TRBJ2-5; a possible D gene is TRBD1 (6 bases). This CDR3 comprises 15 residues. Trimming removed 2 bases from V and 0 bases from J, with 10 bases in between. Germline V gene sequence: CDR1 MDHEN, CDR2 SYDVKM. The CDR3 DNA reads as TGTGCCAGCAGTTTAGGCAGGGGATACCAAGAGACCCAGTACTTC. Its protein is CASSLGRGYQETQYF.

This chain connects TRBV19 to TRBJ1-5; 9 bases match TRBD1. The CDR3 contains 15 residues. V shed 7 bases and J 5 bases; nucleotides not matched to a gene: 9. Germline values: CDR1 LNHDA, CDR2 SQIVND (reference sequence). CDR3 sequence (DNA): TGTGCCAGTACTTCCCCCGGACAGGGGTATCAGCCCCAGCATTTT. This sequence encodes CASTSPGQGYQPQHF.

The chain links TRBV7-9 to TRBJ2-3, with D perhaps TRBD1 (6 bases). CDR3 length equals 15 residues. Trimming cost V 3 bases and J 1 base, with 11 bases left between them. The germline CDR1 and CDR2 sequences are SEHNR and FQNEAQ (reference sequence). CDR3 nucleotide sequence: TGTGCCAGCAGCTTGACAGGCCCCGGCACAGATACGCAGTATTTT. Protein sequence: CASSLTGPGTDTQYF. Combining the CDR3 with reference TRBV7-9 and TRBJ2-3 gives the whole variable domain DTGVSQNPRHKITKRGQNVTFRCDPISEHNRLYWYRQTLGQGPEFLTYFQNEAQLEKSRLLSDRFSAERPKGSFSTLEIQRTEQGDSAMYLCASSLTGPGTDTQYFGPGTRLTVL.

This clone came up once. For the CDR3, the DNA is TGCGCCAGCAGCCAAGGAGCGCCGACAGGGAGACGAAACACCATATATTTT. Translated: CASSQGAPTGRRNTIYF. This sequence joins TRBV4-1 and TRBJ1-3, with 7 bases aligning to TRBD1. Germline trimming cut 1 base from V and 5 bases from J; bases unmatched to any gene: 11. Germline CDR1 MGHRA, CDR2 YSYEKL. This CDR3 region has 17 residues.

This chain joins TRBV15 and TRBJ1-6, with D hard to call. CDR1 and CDR2 (germline): LNHNV, YYDKDF (reference sequence). CDR3 length equals 15 residues. V was trimmed by 3 bases and J by 8 bases, leaving 14 bases between them. This chain's CDR3 is CATSRPTRVDSPLHF. The DNA of the CDR3 is TGTGCCACCAGCAGGCCAACTAGGGTCGATTCACCCCTCCACTTT.

The chain is built from TRBV11-2 and TRBJ2-1; TRBD2 matches 8 bases. Per the germline V gene, CDR1 is SGHAT and CDR2 is FQNNGV. The trim removed 6 bases at V and 4 bases at J, leaving 11 bases unmatched. The CDR3 totals 16 residues. The CDR3 nucleotides read TGTGCCAGCAGTCAGACCGGGACTAGGGGATACAATGAGCAGTTCTTC. Translating it yields CASSQTGTRGYNEQFF.

The V gene is TRBV4-1, the J gene TRBJ2-3; 13 bases are shared with TRBD2. The junction had 3 bases not matched to a gene; V was cut back by 3 bases and J by 3 bases. This CDR3 has 16 residues. Per germline, CDR1 MGHRA and CDR2 YSYEKL. The CDR3 DNA follows: TGCGCCAGCAGCCAGGGACTAGCGGGGAGAACAGATACGCAGTATTTT. Its protein is CASSQGLAGRTDTQYF.

The chain is built from TRBV7-8 and TRBJ2-7; D gene ambiguous. The germline CDR1 and CDR2 sequences are SGHVS and FQNEAQ. Deletions cut 5 bases from V and 3 bases from J, with 5 bases between. This CDR3 has 11 residues. CDR3 DNA: TGTGCCAGCAGCGCGGTCTACGAGCAGTACTTC. It codes for CASSAVYEQYF.

This rearrangement joins TRBV12-5 to TRBJ2-7; D ambiguous. This CDR3 is 14 amino acids long. Deletions cut 0 bases from V and 6 bases from J, with 12 bases between. CDR1 is LGHNT, CDR2 FRNRAP, per germline. The CDR3 here is CASGLVTSPGEQYF. The DNA of the CDR3 is TGTGCTAGTGGTTTGGTAACCTCCCCCGGCGAGCAGTACTTC.

J is TRBJ2-7 and V is TRBV30; possible D gene TRBD2, 6 bases. Trimming shortened V by 3 bases and J by 2 bases, and 14 bases separated the two germline ends. The CDR3 totals 14 residues. Germline loops: CDR1 GTSNPN, CDR2 SVGIG (reference sequence). CDR3 in DNA: TGTGCCTGGAGCTTTCGACCGGGAGCCTACGAGCAGTACTTC. Its protein product is CAWSFRPGAYEQYF.

The genes are TRBV7-9 and TRBJ2-7, with D possibly being TRBD2 (5 bases). V lost 5 bases and J lost 3, with 14 bases in between. The CDR3 runs to 14 residues. The V gene's germline CDR1 is SEHNR and CDR2 FQNEAQ (reference sequence). The CDR3 reads CASSPSPGVYEQYF. As DNA, the CDR3 is TGTGCCAGCAGCCCTTCCCCCGGGGTCTACGAGCAGTACTTC.

The chain couples TRBV29-1 to TRBJ2-5; 7 bases line up with TRBD1. With V trimmed by 5 bases and J by 2 bases, 11 bases remained unmatched. The CDR3 totals 15 residues. The germline gives CDR1 SQVTM, CDR2 ANQGSEA. The CDR3 DNA follows: TGCAGCGTTCGGACGCCCGGGACAGATCAAGAGACCCAGTACTTC. Translated: CSVRTPGTDQETQYF.

The V gene is TRBV18, the J gene TRBJ1-2; D might be TRBD1 (5 bases). This CDR3 spans 15 amino acids. Trimming shortened V by 2 bases and J by 1 base, and 11 bases separated the two germline ends. Germline CDR1 KGHSH, CDR2 LQKENI. The CDR3 sequence: CASSPTQVFNYGYTF. CDR3 in DNA: TGTGCCAGCTCACCAACACAGGTTTTTAACTATGGCTACACCTTC.

The chain carries TRBV25-1 and TRBJ1-2; 9 bases map to TRBD1. The germline V gene has CDR1 MGHDK and CDR2 SYGVNS. The CDR3 length is 11 residues. The trim removed 9 bases at V and 7 bases at J, leaving 3 bases unmatched. This CDR3 is CASTGGSGYTF. In nucleotides, the CDR3 is TGTGCCAGTACAGGGGGCTCTGGCTACACCTTC.

The V and J genes are TRBV27 and TRBJ1-5; a weak D match, TRBD1 (5 bases). The CDR3 length is 18 residues. V lost 4 bases, J lost 6 bases, and 25 bases lay in between. Germline V gene data show CDR1 as MNHEY and CDR2 as SMNVEV (reference sequence). CDR3 sequence (DNA): TGTGCCAGCAGTTCCAAGGGCGGGGCAGGGTCTATGGGTCAGCCCCAGCATTTT. Protein sequence: CASSSKGGAGSMGQPQHF.

The V call is TRBV19, the J call TRBJ1-2; unclear D gene. Trimming took 3 bases from V and 2 from J, leaving 7 bases between them. The CDR3 contains 13 residues. Germline CDR1 reads LNHDA; CDR2 reads SQIVND (reference sequence). The CDR3 bases are TGTGCCAGTAGTATTCTAACGAACTATGGCTACACCTTC. Translated, it gives CASSILTNYGYTF.

The rearrangement joins TRBV7-9 to TRBJ1-1; D might be TRBD1 (5 bases). Germline values: CDR1 SEHNR, CDR2 FQNEAQ (reference sequence). The CDR3 loop spans 13 amino acids. V lost 5 bases and J lost 4, with 11 bases in between. The CDR3 sequence: CASSPGGATEAFF. The CDR3 DNA follows: TGTGCCAGCAGCCCCGGCGGGGCCACTGAAGCTTTCTTT.

The chain uses TRBV10-3 and TRBJ2-3, with TRBD1 matching 7 bases. The J segment lost 0 bases and the V segment lost 7 bases, leaving 4 bases of the junction unmatched. The CDR3 loop spans 14 amino acids. Germline V lookup: CDR1 ENHRY, CDR2 SYGVKD. The CDR3 coding sequence is TGTGCCATCACACAGGGGTCTAGCACAGATACGCAGTATTTT. Translating gives CAITQGSSTDTQYF.

The chain recombines TRBV7-9 with TRBJ2-7; 11 nucleotides line up with TRBD2. J was trimmed by 0 bases and V by 5 bases; bases with no gene match: 6. Germline V gene sequence: CDR1 SEHNR, CDR2 FQNEAQ (reference sequence). The CDR3 is made up of 16 amino acids. CDR3 in amino acids: CASSDSGLADSYEQYF. The CDR3 DNA is TGTGCCAGCAGCGACTCGGGACTAGCGGACTCCTACGAGCAGTACTTC.

The chain employs TRBV5-5 and TRBJ1-2, with TRBD1 identical over 7 bases. The germline gives CDR1 SGHKS, CDR2 YYEKEE (reference sequence). There are 13 residues in the CDR3. The V gene end was trimmed by 2 bases and the J gene end by 8 bases; junction bases not matched to a gene: 6. CDR3 loop: CASSFQGGLGYTF. The CDR3 nucleotides are TGTGCCAGCAGCTTCCAAGGGGGCTTGGGCTACACCTTC.

The chain couples TRBV30 to TRBJ1-3; 10 nucleotides agree with TRBD1. The ends lost 4 bases at V and 13 bases at J; junction bases unmatched: 10. There are 13 residues in the CDR3. Germline assignment: CDR1 GTSNPN and CDR2 SVGIG (reference sequence). In DNA form, the CDR3 reads TGTGCCTGGACCCCGGGACAGGGGCCGCCGATATATTTT. Amino acid sequence: CAWTPGQGPPIYF.

This rearrangement joins TRBV19 to TRBJ2-5, with D possibly TRBD2 on 5 matching bases. CDR3 length: 13 amino acids. In germline, CDR1 is LNHDA, CDR2 SQIVND (reference sequence). Trimming took off 6 bases at V and 2 bases at J, with 10 bases between the two ends. The CDR3, as DNA: TGTGCCAGTAGCCGGGGTCTACAAGAGACCCAGTACTTC. Translating gives CASSRGLQETQYF.